The present T cell receptor beta chain was sequenced within a study of Ad26.COV2.S vaccination and SARS-CoV-2 variants. Germline-derived CDR1 and CDR2 are SGHRS and YFSETQ. Trimming left V 5 bases short and J 2 bases short, with 22 bases between. This CDR3 is 17 amino acids long. Treatment indicated: around 19 received Ad26.COV2.S at low or high dose, single or two shots; five or six received placebo; per-sample allocation not given. On day 63 after the first injection, vaccine and placebo recipients gave samples. Assay: immunoSEQ multiplex PCR; the TCRdb copy retains only in-frame clones and omits some. The repertoire holds around 450,000 clones, with about 91% as singletons.

The sample consisted of peripheral blood, taken in a trial of Ad26.COV2.S vaccine versus placebo. The chain has TRBV5-1 and TRBJ1-2; a possible D gene is TRBD1 (5 bases). This clonotype originated in a person aged 18-65 years who received the Ad26.COV2.S COVID-19 vaccine or a placebo. CDR3 region: CASRRGTVGSWNYGYTF. CDR3 in DNA: TGCGCCAGCAGACGCGGGACCGTCGGGAGTTGGAACTATGGCTACACCTTC.